This T cell receptor (beta chain) was sequenced during a study of blood T cell repertoires in COVID-19. Trimming pared 7 bases from V and 4 bases from J, leaving 10 bases between. CDR1 is KGHDR, CDR2 SFDVKD, per germline. The CDR3 sequence is 13 residues long. Seattle researchers signed up patients amid active infection and tracked them longitudinally. The repertoire was sequenced with immunoSEQ multiplex PCR; TCRdb's copy has only in-frame clones and lacks some. The sample lists 200,000 to 250,000 clones, more than 80% occurring once. The V and J genes are TRBV24-1 and TRBJ2-1; possibly TRBD1 for D (6 bases). The sequencing sample was made of peripheral blood. The source of this sequence is a man aged 30-40 years with COVID-19, enrolled during active disease. The CDR3 here is CATRDSSYNEQFF. In DNA, the CDR3 is TGTGCCACCAGGGACAGTTCGTACAATGAGCAGTTCTTC.